These 32 T cell receptor beta chains originate from one sample sequenced in a study of CD8 T cells in ankylosing spondylitis. Study-level results: Apparently characteristic of ankylosing spondylitis blood was a TCR beta motif (eight highly homologous variants).

Each CDR3 protein is one row after TCRdb ran MiXCR on the 5' RACE reads. The sample contains over 700,000 distinct CDR3 sequences, around 19% of which appear only once. No antigen has been assigned to these receptors. Sequencing was done on a sample of blood, either unsorted or a sorted T cell fraction (not recorded which). These receptor sequences come from a male donor with ankylosing spondylitis.

This chain connects TRBV6-1 to TRBJ1-6; tentative D call: TRBD1 (6 bases). Germline lookup yields CDR1 MNHNS and CDR2 SASEGT. The CDR3 runs 14 residues. V lost 6 bases, J lost 10 bases, and 16 bases lay in between. For the CDR3, the DNA is TGTGCCAGCAGCTCCCCCGGGGGCCGGTCACCCCTCCACTTT. It specifies CASSSPGGRSPLHF.

This clonotype was seen a handful of times. V and J are TRBV4-1 and TRBJ2-7; 7 nucleotides line up with TRBD2. CDR1 and CDR2 (germline): MGHRA, YSYEKL. The CDR3 runs 15 residues. V shed 3 bases and J 6 bases; nucleotides not matched to a gene: 11. The CDR3 region is CASSHRLALEGEQYF. CDR3 nucleotides: TGCGCCAGCAGCCACCGACTAGCCCTGGAGGGCGAGCAGTACTTC.

This clonotype has a handful of counts. The chain uses TRBV6-5 and TRBJ2-5; 10 nucleotides align to TRBD2. The CDR3 contains 17 residues. CDR1 and CDR2 from the germline V gene are MNHEY and SVGAGI. After removal of 2 bases from V and 5 bases from J, the junction contained 11 bases not matched to a gene. This CDR3 is CASSYREAGGLIETQYF. In DNA form, the CDR3 reads TGTGCCAGCAGTTACCGGGAAGCGGGGGGGCTAATCGAGACCCAGTACTTC.

V gene TRBV28 combines with J gene TRBJ2-3; 9 nucleotides line up with TRBD1. The germline V gene encodes CDR1 MDHEN and CDR2 SYDVKM. V dropped 4 bases and J dropped 1; count of bases not matched to a gene: 3. CDR3 length equals 15 residues. Here the CDR3 reads CASSSGTGRTDTQYF. The CDR3 DNA sequence: TGTGCCAGCAGTTCGGGGACAGGGCGCACAGATACGCAGTATTTT.

The J gene is TRBJ1-4, the V gene TRBV12-3 or TRBV12-4; a weak D match, TRBD1 (6 bases). V lost 10 bases to trimming and J lost 9 bases, with 12 bases between them. The CDR3 loop spans 11 amino acids. The CDR3 DNA reads as TGTGCCACCTCCCGGGACAAAAAACTGTTTTTT. It yields the protein CATSRDKKLFF.

The chain uses TRBV5-6 and TRBJ2-7; 7 positions match TRBD1. Per the germline V gene, CDR1 is SGHDT and CDR2 is YYEEEE. After removal of 5 bases from V and 3 bases from J, the junction contained 8 bases not matched to a gene. This CDR3 is built from 14 residues. CDR3 in DNA: TGTGCCAGCAGTCCGGGACAGAGAAACTACGAGCAGTACTTC. This encodes CASSPGQRNYEQYF. Together with reference TRBV5-6 and TRBJ2-7, the CDR3 gives the full variable domain: DAGVTQSPTHLIKTRGQQVTLRCSPKSGHDTVSWYQQALGQGPQFIFQYYEEEERQRGNFPDRFSGHQFPNYSSELNVNALLLGDSALYLCASSPGQRNYEQYFGPGTRLTVT.

This clonotype was seen just once. The junction differs from germline at one of its ends, possibly a read error. This rearrangement joins TRBV7-6 to TRBJ2-3; 13 bases match TRBD2. CDR1 is SGHVS, CDR2 FNYEAQ, per germline. This CDR3 contains 15 residues. This CDR3 reads CASSRLAGGTDMQYF. CDR3 nucleotides: TGTGCCAGCAGCCGACTAGCGGGGGGCACAGATATGCAGTATTTT.

This clonotype turned up a few times. The CDR3 spells CSARDLAGSTDTQYF. DNA of the CDR3: TGCAGTGCTAGAGATCTAGCGGGTAGCACAGATACGCAGTATTTT. The rearrangement joins TRBV20-1 to TRBJ2-3, with 8 nucleotides matching TRBD2. The CDR3 is made up of 15 amino acids. V gave up 0 bases and J gave up 0 bases; unmatched junction bases: 2. Germline lookup yields CDR1 DFQATT and CDR2 SNEGSKA (reference sequence).

This clonotype has a count of ten or more. The chain links TRBV12-3 or TRBV12-4 to TRBJ1-4; 7 nucleotides line up with TRBD1. Trimming cost V 1 base and J 8 bases; bases outside gene matches: 4. This CDR3 region has 14 residues. CDR3 DNA sequence: TGTGCCAGCAGTTTAGTGACAGGGACGGAAAAACTGTTTTTT. Translated, it gives CASSLVTGTEKLFF.

The chain couples TRBV30 to TRBJ2-1; maybe TRBD1 (6 bases). Germline V gene sequence: CDR1 GTSNPN, CDR2 SVGIG (reference sequence). Trimming removed 5 bases from V and 2 bases from J, with 13 bases in between. This CDR3 is built from 14 residues. CDR3 DNA sequence: TGTGCCTGGGGGGGCCCATACCCCTACAATGAGCAGTTCTTC. Translation gives CAWGGPYPYNEQFF.

V and J are TRBV28 and TRBJ1-1, with D possibly being TRBD1 (6 bases). V was cut by 6 bases and J by 4 bases, with 18 bases left in between. The CDR3 is 15 residues long. Germline V CDR1 and CDR2: MDHEN, SYDVKM. CDR3 amino acids: CASSTGQRWGTEAFF. The CDR3 DNA is TGTGCCAGCAGCACAGGACAGCGTTGGGGCACTGAAGCTTTCTTT. Complete variable domain (other parts from reference TRBV28 and TRBJ1-1): DVKVTQSSRYLVKRTGEKVFLECVQDMDHENMFWYRQDPGLGLRLIYFSYDVKMKEKGDIPEGYSVSREKKERFSLILESASTNQTSMYLCASSTGQRWGTEAFFGQGTRLTVV.

This clonotype has just a few counts. J is TRBJ1-1 and V is TRBV7-9, with 8 bases fitting TRBD1. Germline V gene data show CDR1 as SEHNR and CDR2 as FQNEAQ (reference sequence). The CDR3 sequence is 12 residues long. Trimming took 7 bases from V and 4 from J; bases not matched to a gene: 2. CDR3 bases: TGTGCCAGCAACACAGGGGGCACTGAAGCTTTCTTT. It codes for CASNTGGTEAFF.

This rearrangement joins TRBV7-6 to TRBJ1-1; 7 nucleotides match TRBD1. Trimming took 5 bases from V and 4 from J; bases not matched to a gene: 7. The CDR3 is 14 residues long. Germline loops: CDR1 SGHVS, CDR2 FNYEAQ. The CDR3 reads CASSPRQGPTEAFF. DNA of the CDR3: TGTGCCAGCAGCCCCCGACAGGGACCCACTGAAGCTTTCTTT.

The chain couples TRBV6-2 or TRBV6-3 to TRBJ2-1; 12 nucleotides line up with TRBD2. Germline V CDR1 and CDR2: MNHEY, SVGEGT. The CDR3 consists of 19 residues. V dropped 0 bases and J dropped 0; count of bases not matched to a gene: 6. The chain's CDR3 is CASSYSTSGSRSSYNEQFF. Here the CDR3 DNA reads TGTGCCAGCAGTTACTCGACTAGCGGGAGTAGGAGCTCCTACAATGAGCAGTTCTTC.

The rearrangement joins TRBV10-3 to TRBJ2-5, with D unresolved. Trimming cost V 3 bases and J 4 bases, with 15 bases left between them. The CDR3 extends over 15 amino acids. The germline gives CDR1 ENHRY, CDR2 SYGVKD. The CDR3 coding sequence is TGTGCCATCAGTGATGGACCAAGTACCCTAGAGACCCAGTACTTC. Translating it yields CAISDGPSTLETQYF.

This clonotype was seen a few times. CDR3 loop: CATQPTGAGYGYTF. CDR3 nucleotides: TGTGCCACCCAACCCACAGGGGCAGGGTATGGCTACACCTTC. The chain links TRBV12-3 or TRBV12-4 to TRBJ1-2, with TRBD1 matching 7 bases. This CDR3 is built from 14 residues. The J segment lost 5 bases and the V segment lost 10 bases, leaving 13 bases of the junction unmatched.

CDR3 nucleotides: TGTGCCAGCAGCCGGGACCCAACCGGGGAGCTGTTTTTT. As protein: CASSRDPTGELFF. V usage is TRBV11-2 and J usage is TRBJ2-2; the D call may be TRBD1 or TRBD2 (5 bases each). The V gene's germline CDR1 is SGHAT and CDR2 FQNNGV. Trimming took 5 bases from V and 5 from J, leaving 9 bases between them. The CDR3 is made up of 13 amino acids.

This clonotype was counted a few times. The CDR3 coding sequence is TGTGCCAGCAGCCCGGCCCCCGACAGGCCTCGGGGTACTGAAGCTTTCTTT. Translating it yields CASSPAPDRPRGTEAFF. The V and J genes are TRBV7-3 and TRBJ1-1; the D gene is possibly TRBD1 (6 bases). The ends were cut back, 5 bases at V and 5 bases at J, with 24 bases in the middle. Germline CDR1 SGHTA, CDR2 FQGTGA. This CDR3 is built from 17 residues.

A few counts support this clonotype. The gene calls are TRBV5-1 and TRBJ2-1; TRBD2 aligns across 13 bases. The CDR3 has 16 amino acids. Unmatched junction bases numbered 9, after V lost 3 bases and J lost 9 bases. Germline CDR1 is SGHRS and CDR2 is YFSETQ. CDR3 bases: TGCGCCAGCAGCTCTTCCGGGACTAGCGGGATTGGTGAGCAGTTCTTC. Translated, it gives CASSSSGTSGIGEQFF.

This clonotype was counted between two and nine times. The J gene is TRBJ2-3, the V gene TRBV29-1, with 7 nucleotides matching TRBD2. Germline V lookup: CDR1 SQVTM, CDR2 ANQGSEA. There are 16 residues in the CDR3. The J segment lost 0 bases and the V segment lost 5 bases, leaving 11 bases of the junction unmatched. CDR3 sequence reads: CSVYGVREASTDTQYF. In DNA, the CDR3 is TGCAGCGTTTACGGGGTCCGGGAGGCTAGCACAGATACGCAGTATTTT.

The gene calls are TRBV5-1 and TRBJ1-4; weak D call: TRBD1 (6 bases). Trimming removed 0 bases at V and 6 bases at J, with 9 bases between. The CDR3 is 14 amino acids. Per germline, CDR1 SGHRS and CDR2 YFSETQ. The CDR3 protein is CASSLAQGHEKLFF. In DNA, the CDR3 is TGCGCCAGCAGCTTGGCTCAGGGGCATGAAAAACTGTTTTTT.

This clonotype showed up just a few times. The rearrangement joins TRBV6-1 to TRBJ2-3; D unclear. This CDR3 contains 14 residues. V lost 4 bases, J lost 0 bases, and 8 bases lay in between. From germline, CDR1 is MNHNS and CDR2 SASEGT. The CDR3 protein is CASSASYSTDTQYF. The CDR3 nucleotides read TGTGCCAGCAGTGCCTCCTACAGCACAGATACGCAGTATTTT.

This rearrangement joins TRBV6-1 to TRBJ2-1; 12 nucleotides line up with TRBD1. V lost 3 bases and J lost 0; bases outside the gene matches: 9. This CDR3 is 19 amino acids long. Germline V gene sequence: CDR1 MNHNS, CDR2 SASEGT. CDR3 residues: CASSELGQGAKSSYNEQFF. The CDR3 bases are TGTGCCAGCAGTGAGTTGGGACAGGGGGCCAAAAGCTCCTACAATGAGCAGTTCTTC.

This sequence joins TRBV19 and TRBJ2-5, with 7 nucleotides matching TRBD2. Unmatched junction bases numbered 6, after V lost 3 bases and J lost 2 bases. In germline, CDR1 is LNHDA, CDR2 SQIVND (reference sequence). The CDR3 extends over 15 amino acids. The CDR3 DNA reads TGTGCCAGTAGTATGTGGCTAGCGGAACAAGAGACCCAGTACTTC. As protein: CASSMWLAEQETQYF.

The J gene is TRBJ2-7, the V gene TRBV20-1, with 10 bases identical to TRBD2. V trimming: 3 bases; J trimming: 2 bases; junction bases outside the gene matches: 7. Germline CDR1 reads DFQATT; CDR2 reads SNEGSKA (reference sequence). The CDR3 is 15 residues long. CDR3 coding DNA: TGCAGTGCTAGGAAGGCTAGCGGGGGAACCTACGAGCAGTACTTC. Its translation: CSARKASGGTYEQYF.

The CDR3 sequence is CSGGERGTGFGEQYF. CDR3 DNA: TGCAGCGGGGGGGAGCGGGGGACAGGGTTCGGCGAGCAGTACTTC. The J gene is TRBJ2-7, the V gene TRBV29-1; D may be TRBD1 (9 bases). Germline lookup yields CDR1 SQVTM and CDR2 ANQGSEA. V shed 7 bases and J shed 6 bases, with 25 bases lying between them. The CDR3 loop spans 15 amino acids.

This clonotype was observed a handful of times. V and J are TRBV12-3 or TRBV12-4 and TRBJ2-7; maybe TRBD2 (7 bases). The CDR3 is made up of 15 amino acids. V lost 4 bases, J lost 2 bases, and 15 bases lay in between. The CDR3 loop reads CASSWGGGATYEQYF. In DNA, the CDR3 is TGTGCCAGCAGTTGGGGGGGGGGCGCTACCTACGAGCAGTACTTC.

The CDR3 is CASSPSGAGGPSNEQFF. CDR3 nucleotide sequence: TGTGCCAGCAGCCCCAGCGGAGCGGGAGGGCCTTCCAATGAGCAGTTCTTC. The chain uses TRBV11-2 and TRBJ2-1; 10 nucleotides align to TRBD2. The germline gives CDR1 SGHAT, CDR2 FQNNGV. The J segment lost 6 bases and the V segment lost 5 bases, leaving 13 bases of the junction unmatched. CDR3 length: 17 residues.

The chain uses TRBV20-1 and TRBJ2-5; D is perhaps TRBD1 or TRBD2 (5 bases each). Germline CDR1 and CDR2: DFQATT and SNEGSKA (reference sequence). The CDR3 sequence is 14 residues long. V lost 4 bases, J lost 5 bases, and 17 bases lay in between. The CDR3 bases are TGCAGTGCTACGGGGCTGGGGCCGATCGAGACCCAGTACTTC. Translating it yields CSATGLGPIETQYF.

CDR3 region: CASSLKLAGYNEQFF. The CDR3 DNA is TGTGCCAGCAGCTTAAAACTAGCGGGTTACAATGAGCAGTTCTTC. V usage is TRBV7-3 and J usage is TRBJ2-1, with 9 bases that match TRBD2. The CDR3 spans 15 residues. Germline assignment: CDR1 SGHTA and CDR2 FQGTGA. With V trimmed by 1 base and J by 4 bases, 2 bases remained unmatched.

This chain uses TRBV10-2 with TRBJ1-2, with D uncertain. Deletions cut 0 bases from V and 7 bases from J, with 12 bases between. The germline CDR1 and CDR2 sequences are WSHSY and SAAADI. The CDR3 contains 14 residues. The CDR3 DNA reads as TGCGCCAGCAGTGAGTCGTTTTCAGCCCCTGGCTACACCTTC. Encoded protein: CASSESFSAPGYTF.

The chain is built from TRBV3-1 and TRBJ2-5, with D unclear. The V end was cut by 0 bases, the J end by 5 bases, with 16 bases between. The CDR3 spans 16 residues. Germline V CDR1 and CDR2: LGHDT, YNNKEL (reference sequence). CDR3 nucleotides: TGTGCCAGCAGCCAAGATGGCGGTCTAAGGTGGGAGACCCAGTACTTC. Translated: CASSQDGGLRWETQYF.